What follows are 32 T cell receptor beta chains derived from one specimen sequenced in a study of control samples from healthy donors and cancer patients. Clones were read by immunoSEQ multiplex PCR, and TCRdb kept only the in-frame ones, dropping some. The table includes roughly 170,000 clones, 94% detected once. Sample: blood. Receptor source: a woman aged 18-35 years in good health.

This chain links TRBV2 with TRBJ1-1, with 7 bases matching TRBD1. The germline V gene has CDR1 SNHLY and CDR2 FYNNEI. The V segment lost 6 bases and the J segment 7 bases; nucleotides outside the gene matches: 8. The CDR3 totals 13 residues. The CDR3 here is CASRNRGLGEAFF. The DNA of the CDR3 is TGTGCCAGCAGGAACAGGGGCTTGGGTGAAGCTTTCTTT.

The CDR3 protein is CASSEGSWASTDTQYF. The CDR3 nucleotides are TGCGCCAGCAGTGAAGGATCCTGGGCTAGCACAGATACGCAGTATTTT. The J gene is TRBJ2-3, the V gene TRBV10-2, with D hard to call. The length of the CDR3 is 16 residues. V was shortened by 3 bases and J by 0 bases, with 13 bases between the two germline ends. Germline V gene lookup returns CDR1 WSHSY and CDR2 SAAADI.

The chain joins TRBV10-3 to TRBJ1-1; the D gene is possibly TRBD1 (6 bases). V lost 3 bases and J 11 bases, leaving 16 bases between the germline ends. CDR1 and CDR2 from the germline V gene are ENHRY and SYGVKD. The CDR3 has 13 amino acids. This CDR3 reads CAISDPAGEPAFF. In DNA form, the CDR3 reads TGTGCCATCAGTGATCCGGCAGGGGAGCCCGCTTTCTTT.

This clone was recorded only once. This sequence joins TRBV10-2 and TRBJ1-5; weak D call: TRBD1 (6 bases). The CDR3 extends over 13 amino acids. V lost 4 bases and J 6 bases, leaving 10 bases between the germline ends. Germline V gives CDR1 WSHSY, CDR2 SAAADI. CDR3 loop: CASSVGAVQPQHF. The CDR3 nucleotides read TGCGCCAGCAGTGTGGGGGCTGTTCAGCCCCAGCATTTT.

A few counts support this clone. The CDR3 region is CASGRGGGFYEQYF. CDR3 coding DNA: TGTGCCAGCGGCCGAGGGGGAGGGTTCTACGAGCAGTACTTC. This chain links TRBV14 with TRBJ2-7; a possible D gene is TRBD2 (7 bases). V gave up 8 bases and J gave up 3 bases, with 17 bases separating them. From germline, CDR1 is SGHDN and CDR2 FVKESK. This CDR3 has 14 amino acids.

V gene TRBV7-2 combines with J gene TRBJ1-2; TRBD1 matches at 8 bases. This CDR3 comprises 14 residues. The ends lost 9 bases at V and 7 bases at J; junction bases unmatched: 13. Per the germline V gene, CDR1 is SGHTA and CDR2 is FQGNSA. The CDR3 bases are TGTGCCAGTTGCAAGTCAGGGGGCGAATTTGGCTACACCTTC. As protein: CASCKSGGEFGYTF.

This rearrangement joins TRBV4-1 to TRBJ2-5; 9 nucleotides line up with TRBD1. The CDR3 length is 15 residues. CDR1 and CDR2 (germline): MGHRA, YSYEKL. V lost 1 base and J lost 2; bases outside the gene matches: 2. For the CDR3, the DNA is TGCGCCAGCAGCCAAGGGGACAGGGATCAAGAGACCCAGTACTTC. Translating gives CASSQGDRDQETQYF.

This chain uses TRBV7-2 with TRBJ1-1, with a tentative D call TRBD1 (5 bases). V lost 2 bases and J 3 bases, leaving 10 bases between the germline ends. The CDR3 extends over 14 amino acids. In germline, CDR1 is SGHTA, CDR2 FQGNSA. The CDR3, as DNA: TGTGCCAGCAGCTTAAGGCAGGGCGACACTGAAGCTTTCTTT. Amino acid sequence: CASSLRQGDTEAFF.

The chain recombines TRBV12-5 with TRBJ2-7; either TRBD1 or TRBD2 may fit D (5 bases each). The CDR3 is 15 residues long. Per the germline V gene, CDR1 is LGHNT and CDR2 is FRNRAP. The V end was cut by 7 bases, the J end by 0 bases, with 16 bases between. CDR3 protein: CASALGASSSYEQYF. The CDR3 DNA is TGTGCTAGTGCCCTCGGGGCCTCGAGCTCCTACGAGCAGTACTTC.

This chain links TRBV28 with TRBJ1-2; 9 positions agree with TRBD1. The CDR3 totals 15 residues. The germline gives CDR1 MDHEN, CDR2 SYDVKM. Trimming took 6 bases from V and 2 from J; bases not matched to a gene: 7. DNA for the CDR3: TGTGCCAGCAGCCCACGGACAGGGGAAAACTATGGCTACACCTTC. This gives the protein CASSPRTGENYGYTF.

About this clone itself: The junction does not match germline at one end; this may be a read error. The CDR3 is CASIEVAGLREQFF. CDR3 bases: TGTGCCAGCATTGAAGTAGCGGGACTTCGGGAGCAGTTCTTC. This sequence joins TRBV2 and TRBJ2-1; TRBD2 aligns across 8 bases. CDR3 length equals 14 residues. Germline CDR1 is SNHLY and CDR2 is FYNNEI.

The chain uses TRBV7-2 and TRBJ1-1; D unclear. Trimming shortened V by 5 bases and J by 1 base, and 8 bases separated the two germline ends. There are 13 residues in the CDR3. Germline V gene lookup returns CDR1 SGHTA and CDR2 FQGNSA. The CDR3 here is CASSLMSNTEAFF. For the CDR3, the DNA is TGTGCCAGCAGCCTGATGTCGAACACTGAAGCTTTCTTT.

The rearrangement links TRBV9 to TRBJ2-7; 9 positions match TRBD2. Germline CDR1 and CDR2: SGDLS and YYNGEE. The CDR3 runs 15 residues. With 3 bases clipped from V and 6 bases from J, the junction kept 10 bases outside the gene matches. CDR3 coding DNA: TGTGCCAGCAGCGCGGCCGGGACTAGCTACGCCGAGCAGTACTTC. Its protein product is CASSAAGTSYAEQYF.

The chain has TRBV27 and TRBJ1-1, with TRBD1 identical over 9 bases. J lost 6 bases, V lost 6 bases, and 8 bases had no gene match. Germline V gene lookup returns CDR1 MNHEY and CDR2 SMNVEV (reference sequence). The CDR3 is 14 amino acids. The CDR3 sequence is CASRLTGGASEAFF. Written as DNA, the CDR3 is TGTGCCAGCAGACTTACAGGGGGCGCTTCTGAAGCTTTCTTT.

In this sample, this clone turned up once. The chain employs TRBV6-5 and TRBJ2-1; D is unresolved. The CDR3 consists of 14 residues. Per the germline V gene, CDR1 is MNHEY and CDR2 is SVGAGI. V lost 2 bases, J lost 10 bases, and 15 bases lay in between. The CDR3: CASSYGAEMEEQFF. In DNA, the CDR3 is TGTGCCAGCAGTTACGGAGCCGAGATGGAAGAGCAGTTCTTC.

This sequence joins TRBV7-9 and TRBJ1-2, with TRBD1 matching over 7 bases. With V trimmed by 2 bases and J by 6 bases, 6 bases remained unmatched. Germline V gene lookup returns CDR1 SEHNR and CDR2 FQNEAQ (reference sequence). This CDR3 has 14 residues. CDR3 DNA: TGTGCCAGCAGCTTAATAGGGGGCGCCGATGGCTACACCTTC. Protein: CASSLIGGADGYTF.

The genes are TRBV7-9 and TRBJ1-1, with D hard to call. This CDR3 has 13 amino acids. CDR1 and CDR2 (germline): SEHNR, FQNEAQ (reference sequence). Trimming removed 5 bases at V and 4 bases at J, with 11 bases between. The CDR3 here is CASSPRGGTEAFF. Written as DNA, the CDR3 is TGTGCCAGCAGCCCCCGGGGAGGCACTGAAGCTTTCTTT.

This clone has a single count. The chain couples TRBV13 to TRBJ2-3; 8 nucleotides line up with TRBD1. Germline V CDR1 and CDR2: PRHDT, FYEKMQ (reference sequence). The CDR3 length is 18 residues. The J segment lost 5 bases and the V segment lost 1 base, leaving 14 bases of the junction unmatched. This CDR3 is CASSLEGLGGQGEDTQYF. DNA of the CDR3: TGTGCCAGCAGCTTAGAGGGATTGGGTGGACAGGGAGAAGATACGCAGTATTTT.

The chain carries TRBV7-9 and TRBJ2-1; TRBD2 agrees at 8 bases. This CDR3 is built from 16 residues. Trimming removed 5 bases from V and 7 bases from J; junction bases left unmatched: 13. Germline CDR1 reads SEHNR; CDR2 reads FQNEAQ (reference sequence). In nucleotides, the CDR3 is TGTGCCAGCAGCGCGAGGGGGGCGGGAGGTTCGAATGAGCAGTTCTTC. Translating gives CASSARGAGGSNEQFF.

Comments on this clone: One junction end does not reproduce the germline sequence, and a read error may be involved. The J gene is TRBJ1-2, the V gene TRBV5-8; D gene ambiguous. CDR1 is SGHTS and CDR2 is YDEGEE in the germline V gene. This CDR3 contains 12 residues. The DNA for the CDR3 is TGTGCCAGCAGCACATTACTGCTGGGCTTCACCTTC. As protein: CASSTLLLGFTF.

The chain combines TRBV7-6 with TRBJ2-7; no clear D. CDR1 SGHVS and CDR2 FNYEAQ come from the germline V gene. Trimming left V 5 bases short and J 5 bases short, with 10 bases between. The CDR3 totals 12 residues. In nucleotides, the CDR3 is TGTGCCAGCAGCCAGCCGCCCCACGAGCAGTACTTC. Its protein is CASSQPPHEQYF.

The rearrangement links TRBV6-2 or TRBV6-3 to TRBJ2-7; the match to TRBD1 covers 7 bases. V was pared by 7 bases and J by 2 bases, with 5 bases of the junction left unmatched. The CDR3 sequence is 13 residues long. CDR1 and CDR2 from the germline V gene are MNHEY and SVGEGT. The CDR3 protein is CASTPGQTYEQYF. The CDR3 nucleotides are TGTGCCAGCACCCCGGGACAGACCTACGAGCAGTACTTC.

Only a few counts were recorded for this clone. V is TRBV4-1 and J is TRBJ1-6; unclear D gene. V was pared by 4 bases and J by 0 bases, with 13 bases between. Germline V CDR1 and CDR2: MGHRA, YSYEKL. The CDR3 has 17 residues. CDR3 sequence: CASSLRRADSYNSPLHF. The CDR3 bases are TGCGCCAGCAGCCTCAGGAGGGCTGACTCCTATAATTCACCCCTCCACTTT.

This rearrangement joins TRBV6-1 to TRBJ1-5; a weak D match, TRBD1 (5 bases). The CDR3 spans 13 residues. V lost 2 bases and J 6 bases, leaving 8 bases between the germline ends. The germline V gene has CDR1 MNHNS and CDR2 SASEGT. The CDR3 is CASSEQGGQPQHF. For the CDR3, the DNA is TGTGCCAGCAGTGAACAGGGTGGTCAGCCCCAGCATTTT.

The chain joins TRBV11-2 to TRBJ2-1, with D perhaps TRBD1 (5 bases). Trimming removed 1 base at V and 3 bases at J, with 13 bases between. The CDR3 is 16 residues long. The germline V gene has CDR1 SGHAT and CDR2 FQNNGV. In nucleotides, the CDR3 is TGTGCCAGCAGCTTAGTGATAGCAGGGATCTACAATGAGCAGTTCTTC. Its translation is CASSLVIAGIYNEQFF.

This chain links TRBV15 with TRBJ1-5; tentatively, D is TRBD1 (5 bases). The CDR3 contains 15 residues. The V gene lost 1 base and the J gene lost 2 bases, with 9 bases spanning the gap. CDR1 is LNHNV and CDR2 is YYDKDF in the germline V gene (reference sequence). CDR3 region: CATSRGRGGNQPQHF. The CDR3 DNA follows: TGTGCCACCAGCAGAGGAAGAGGGGGCAATCAGCCCCAGCATTTT. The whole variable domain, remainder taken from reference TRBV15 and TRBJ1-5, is DAMVIQNPRYQVTQFGKPVTLSCSQTLNHNVMYWYQQKSSQAPKLLFHYYDKDFNNEADTPDNFQSRRPNTSFCFLDIRSPGLGDTAMYLCATSRGRGGNQPQHFGDGTRLSIL.

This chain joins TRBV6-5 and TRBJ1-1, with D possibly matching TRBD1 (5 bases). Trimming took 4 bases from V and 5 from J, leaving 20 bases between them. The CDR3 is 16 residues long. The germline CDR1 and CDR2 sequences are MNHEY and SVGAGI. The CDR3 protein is CASSSPDRIGSTEAFF. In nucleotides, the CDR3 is TGTGCCAGCAGTTCGCCCGACAGAATCGGGAGTACTGAAGCTTTCTTT.

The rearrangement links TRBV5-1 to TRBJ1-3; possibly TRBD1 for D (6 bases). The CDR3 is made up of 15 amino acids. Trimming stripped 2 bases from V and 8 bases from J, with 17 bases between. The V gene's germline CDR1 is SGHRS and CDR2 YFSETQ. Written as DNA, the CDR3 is TGCGCCAGCAGCTTAAGACAGGCCCGCGAAGACACCATATATTTT. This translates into CASSLRQAREDTIYF.

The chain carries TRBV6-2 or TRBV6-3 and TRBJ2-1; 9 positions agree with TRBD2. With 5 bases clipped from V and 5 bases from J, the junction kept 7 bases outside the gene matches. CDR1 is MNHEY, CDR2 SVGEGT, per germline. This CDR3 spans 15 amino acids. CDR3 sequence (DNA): TGTGCCAGCAGTCAGGGACTAGCCGACAACAATGAGCAGTTCTTC. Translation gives CASSQGLADNNEQFF.

CDR3 residues: CASSGRDSASNQPQHF. CDR3 DNA: TGCGCCAGCAGTGGGAGGGACAGCGCGTCTAATCAGCCCCAGCATTTT. The genes are TRBV10-2 and TRBJ1-5; 7 positions match TRBD1. Germline assignment: CDR1 WSHSY and CDR2 SAAADI. V shed 4 bases and J 4 bases; nucleotides not matched to a gene: 10. The CDR3 is 16 amino acids.

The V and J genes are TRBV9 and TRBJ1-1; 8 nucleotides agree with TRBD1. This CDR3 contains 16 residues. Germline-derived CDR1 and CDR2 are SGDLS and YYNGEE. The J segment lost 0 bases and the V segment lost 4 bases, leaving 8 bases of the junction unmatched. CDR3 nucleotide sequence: TGTGCCAGCAGCCCAAGGACAGGGACGATGAACACTGAAGCTTTCTTT. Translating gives CASSPRTGTMNTEAFF.

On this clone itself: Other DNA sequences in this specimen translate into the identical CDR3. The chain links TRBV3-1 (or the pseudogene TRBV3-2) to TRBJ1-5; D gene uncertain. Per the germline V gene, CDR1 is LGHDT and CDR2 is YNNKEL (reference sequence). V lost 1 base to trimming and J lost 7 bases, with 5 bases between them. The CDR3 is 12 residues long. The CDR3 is CASSQGNQPQHF. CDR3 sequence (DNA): TGTGCCAGCAGCCAAGGGAACCAGCCCCAGCATTTT.